This TCR beta chain was recorded in a study of cytomegalovirus exposure and HLA in healthy donors. This clone was found a few times. The antigen is not known. The study, taken as a whole, reports: Later genetic work tied a missense DCLRE1C variant to beta-chain V and J trimming. Later work found that TCR association rates differed between HLA loci; DRB1 had the most and HLA-C the fewest.

This PCR relied on a set of 60 Vbeta primers and 13 Jbeta primers. In the study's own analysis: Around 9.9 million shared chains were among the roughly 80 million unique TCR beta chains that a later analysis counted. Data came from immunoSEQ multiplex PCR; TCRdb stores just in-frame clones and leaves some out. V, J and clone size are taken as reported in that table, and D and trimming were inferred from the DNA itself. Here the sample spans approximately 150,000 clones, roughly 80% being singletons. The sequence derives from a man aged 25-40 years in good health and CMV-seropositive. The sample consisted of PBMCs.

The DNA of the CDR3 is TGTGCCACCAGCACCAGACCGGGGGGGTTTGGCACAGATACGCAGTATTTT. Translated: CATSTRPGGFGTDTQYF. The V call is TRBV15, the J call TRBJ2-3, with 8 bases identical to TRBD2. The CDR3 totals 17 residues. Germline V gene data show CDR1 as LNHNV and CDR2 as YYDKDF (reference sequence). Trimming cost V 4 bases and J 1 base; bases outside gene matches: 10.